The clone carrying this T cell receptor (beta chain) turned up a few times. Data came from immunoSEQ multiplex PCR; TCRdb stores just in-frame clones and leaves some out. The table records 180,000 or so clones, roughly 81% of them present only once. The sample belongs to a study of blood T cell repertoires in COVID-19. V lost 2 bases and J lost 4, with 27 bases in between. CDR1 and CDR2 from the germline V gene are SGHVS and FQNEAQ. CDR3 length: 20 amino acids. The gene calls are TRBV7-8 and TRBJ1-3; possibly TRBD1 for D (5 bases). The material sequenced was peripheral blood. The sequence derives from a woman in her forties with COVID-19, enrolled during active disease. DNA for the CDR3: TGTGCCAGCAGCTTAACGTCGTTGTTAGGGACTATAGGTGGCGGAAACACCATATATTTT. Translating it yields CASSLTSLLGTIGGGNTIYF. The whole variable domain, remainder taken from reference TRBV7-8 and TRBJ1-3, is GAGVSQSPRYKVAKRGQDVALRCDPISGHVSLFWYQQALGQGPEFLTYFQNEAQLDKSGLPSDRFFAERPEGSVSTLKIQRTQQEDSAVYLCASSLTSLLGTIGGGNTIYFGEGSWLTVV.